Listed below are T cell receptor beta chains from one sample, sequenced in a study of blood T cell repertoires in COVID-19. Profiled with immunoSEQ multiplex PCR; TCRdb holds only in-frame clones, not every one. The table records 350,000 to 450,000 clones, about 89% of them present only once. The sample consisted of PBMCs or T cells enriched from blood (not recorded which). These receptor sequences come from a woman aged 40-49 years who had been exposed to COVID-19. The CDR3 runs from the conserved cysteine through the conserved F or W. The order of the fields is D gene, V gene, J gene, CDR3 protein, CDR3 DNA. The D gene is left open where the match is weak.

D: TRBD1
V: TRBV9
J: TRBJ2-3
CDR3: CASSVGTGGNSDTQYF
DNA: TGTGCCAGCAGCGTAGGGACAGGGGGAAATTCGGATACGCAGTATTTT

D: TRBD1
V: TRBV10-1
J: TRBJ2-1
CDR3: CASSERSWDRVLNEQFF
DNA: TGCGCCAGCAGTGAGCGGAGCTGGGACAGGGTCCTCAATGAGCAGTTCTTC

D: -
V: TRBV19
J: TRBJ1-5
CDR3: CASSTPVRYSNQPQHF
DNA: TGTGCCAGTAGTACTCCTGTGCGGTATAGCAATCAGCCCCAGCATTTT

D: TRBD2
V: TRBV9
J: TRBJ2-7
CDR3: CASSTGTSGLGEQYF
DNA: TGTGCCAGCAGCACGGGGACTAGCGGTTTAGGCGAGCAGTACTTC

D: -
V: TRBV7-9
J: TRBJ1-4
CDR3: CASSLTDGLATNEKLFF
DNA: TGTGCCAGCAGCTTAACCGACGGACTCGCCACTAATGAAAAACTGTTTTTT

D: -
V: TRBV12-5
J: TRBJ2-1
CDR3: CASGSGLTQDNEQFF
DNA: TGTGCTAGTGGTTCCGGACTAACTCAGGACAATGAGCAGTTCTTC

D: TRBD2
V: TRBV7-2
J: TRBJ2-7
CDR3: CASKGASGSTPYEQYF
DNA: TGTGCCAGCAAGGGGGCTAGCGGGAGTACTCCCTACGAGCAGTACTTC

D: TRBD2
V: TRBV5-1
J: TRBJ2-3
CDR3: CASSLGRLAGADTQYF
DNA: TGCGCCAGCAGCTTGGGTCGACTAGCGGGGGCGGATACGCAGTATTTT

D: TRBD1
V: TRBV5-6
J: TRBJ1-4
CDR3: CASSLAGQGGKLFF
DNA: TGTGCCAGCAGCTTGGCGGGACAGGGAGGGAAACTGTTTTTT

D: TRBD1
V: TRBV27
J: TRBJ2-5
CDR3: CASSRIRTGGRQETQYF
DNA: TGTGCCAGCAGCCGAATACGCACAGGGGGACGGCAAGAGACCCAGTACTTC

D: -
V: TRBV19
J: TRBJ1-3
CDR3: CASSVDRYSGNTIYF
DNA: TGTGCCAGTAGTGTCGATCGCTACTCTGGAAACACCATATATTTT

D: TRBD2
V: TRBV7-9
J: TRBJ2-5
CDR3: CASSFMGGLVETQYF
DNA: TGTGCCAGCAGCTTTATGGGGGGACTAGTGGAGACCCAGTACTTC

D: TRBD1
V: TRBV14
J: TRBJ1-2
CDR3: CASSRSGGGGYGYTF
DNA: TGTGCCAGCAGCCGGAGCGGAGGGGGCGGGTATGGCTACACCTTC

D: -
V: TRBV27
J: TRBJ2-2
CDR3: CASSLLVGELFF
DNA: TGTGCCAGCAGTTTATTAGTCGGGGAGCTGTTTTTT